These 23 T cell receptor beta chains came from one sample sequenced in a study of metastatic and nonmetastatic thyroid tumors (TCRdb year 2020). The library was obtained by PCR. The sequencer listed for this sample is Illumina HiSeq 4000. TCRdb itself trimmed the public reads at Q25 with fastp, ran MiXCR and retained productive beta chains. The sample has about 40,000 clones on record, roughly a sixth of them singletons. Less than 4.5% of the sample is held by the ten biggest clonotypes. Before undergoing thyroid surgery, none of the patients had been given any kind of treatment. The specimen was blood. The receptors come from a female donor with papillary thyroid cancer or a benign thyroid nodule (not recorded which). Some clones in this sample may be carry-over from other donors' samples.

This clone was recorded a few times. The chain joins TRBV19 to TRBJ1-2; 8 positions agree with TRBD1. The CDR3 totals 14 residues. Per the germline V gene, CDR1 is LNHDA and CDR2 is SQIVND (reference sequence). V lost 4 bases and J lost 3; bases outside the gene matches: 4. The CDR3, as DNA: TGTGCCAGTAGTAGGGACAGGAGTTACTATGGCTACACCTTC. It specifies CASSRDRSYYGYTF.

Many counts were recorded for this clone. The chain has TRBV3-1 and TRBJ2-2; a weak D match, TRBD2 (5 bases). The V and J ends lost 4 bases and 3 bases respectively, with 18 bases between them. This CDR3 comprises 17 residues. Germline V CDR1 and CDR2: LGHDT, YNNKEL (reference sequence). In nucleotides, the CDR3 is TGTGCCAGCAGCCCACAGCTTATTGCGGGCCACACCGGGGAGCTGTTTTTT. It encodes CASSPQLIAGHTGELFF.

This clone has more than one count but fewer than ten. A much larger clone sits a single nucleotide away, making a read error possible. The rearrangement joins TRBV29-1 to TRBJ2-3; D is ambiguous. Germline V gene data show CDR1 as SQVTM and CDR2 as ANQGSEA. There are 15 residues in the CDR3. Deletions cut 4 bases from V and 4 bases from J, with 18 bases between. CDR3 protein: CSVVRARWQADTQYF. In nucleotides, the CDR3 is TGCAGCGTTGTTCGGGCCAGGTGGCAGGCAGATACGCAGTATTTT.

This clone appeared many times. V gene TRBV3-1 combines with J gene TRBJ1-3; maybe TRBD1 (5 bases). Trimming took off 6 bases at V and 4 bases at J, with 16 bases between the two ends. This CDR3 has 15 amino acids. From germline, CDR1 is LGHDT and CDR2 YNNKEL (reference sequence). CDR3 residues: CASSLDEGSGNTIYF. The CDR3 DNA reads as TGTGCCAGCAGTCTAGATGAGGGGTCGGGAAACACCATATATTTT.

Ten or more counts support this clone. J is TRBJ2-7 and V is TRBV6-1; 7 bases agree with TRBD1. This CDR3 spans 15 amino acids. With 5 bases clipped from V and 2 bases from J, the junction kept 9 bases outside the gene matches. The V gene's germline CDR1 is MNHNS and CDR2 SASEGT. CDR3 in DNA: TGTGCCAGCAGTTCCTTAGGACAGGTTACCTACGAGCAGTACTTC. It translates to CASSSLGQVTYEQYF.

This clone was picked up many times. This chain links TRBV5-1 with TRBJ2-7; D might be TRBD1 (7 bases). Germline V gives CDR1 SGHRS, CDR2 YFSETQ. V was shortened by 1 base and J by 3 bases, with 11 bases between the two germline ends. The CDR3 runs 14 residues. CDR3 sequence: CASSLRRGDYEQYF. CDR3 bases: TGCGCCAGCAGCTTGCGCAGGGGGGACTACGAGCAGTACTTC.

This clone was recorded a few times. This chain connects TRBV28 to TRBJ1-2; 10 bases line up with TRBD1. The CDR3 length is 16 residues. The V and J ends lost 5 bases and 4 bases, in that order; junction bases with no gene match: 10. Germline V lookup: CDR1 MDHEN, CDR2 SYDVKM. This chain's CDR3 is CASSPPGQGSGYGYTF. The CDR3 DNA follows: TGTGCCAGCAGTCCGCCGGGACAGGGGAGCGGCTATGGCTACACCTTC.

This clone has a count of ten or more. This sequence joins TRBV5-1 and TRBJ2-7; TRBD2 might be the D (6 bases). The germline CDR1 and CDR2 sequences are SGHRS and YFSETQ. This CDR3 is built from 14 residues. V lost 4 bases to trimming and J lost 0 bases, with 11 bases between them. As DNA, the CDR3 is TGCGCCAGCAGCCTTGCGGGGAGCTCCTACGAGCAGTACTTC. This sequence encodes CASSLAGSSYEQYF. The full variable domain, with the rest looked up from reference TRBV5-1 and TRBJ2-7, is KAGVTQTPRYLIKTRGQQVTLSCSPISGHRSVSWYQQTPGQGLQFLFEYFSETQRNKGNFPGRFSGRQFSNSRSEMNVSTLELGDSALYLCASSLAGSSYEQYFGPGTRLTVT.

The chain recombines TRBV27 with TRBJ2-7; D gene unclear. Trimming took 2 bases from V and 6 from J, leaving 2 bases between them. Germline CDR1 and CDR2: MNHEY and SMNVEV (reference sequence). This CDR3 contains 10 residues. DNA for the CDR3: TGTGCCAGCAGTTTACTCGAGCAGTACTTC. This codes for CASSLLEQYF.

In its sample, this clone is medium-sized. This rearrangement joins TRBV11-1 to TRBJ2-7; D is unclear. The CDR3 loop spans 12 amino acids. Germline V gene sequence: CDR1 SGHAT, CDR2 FQDESV (reference sequence). The V end was cut by 6 bases, the J end by 3 bases, with 9 bases between. The CDR3 coding sequence is TGTGCCAGCAGTCTTACCAACTACGAGCAGTACTTC. As protein: CASSLTNYEQYF.

As concerns this clone: One base away lies a much larger clone, so this may be a sequencing read error. The CDR3 sequence is CASSLVSGGLYEQYF. The CDR3 DNA is TGTGCCAGCAGTTTGGTGTCCGGGGGGTTGTACGAGCAGTACTTC. The gene calls are TRBV28 and TRBJ2-7; TRBD2 matches at 7 bases. Trimming at V came to 3 bases and at J to 4 bases, leaving 9 bases not matched to a gene. The CDR3 extends over 15 amino acids. Germline CDR1 is MDHEN and CDR2 is SYDVKM.

This clone was counted ten times or more. This sequence joins TRBV5-1 and TRBJ2-7, with D perhaps matching TRBD1 or TRBD2 (6 bases each). The CDR3 sequence is 16 residues long. The V end lost 0 bases, the J end lost 2 bases, and 15 bases lay between the germline ends. CDR1 and CDR2 (germline): SGHRS, YFSETQ. CDR3 region: CASSLGPGAKAYEQYF. In DNA form, the CDR3 reads TGCGCCAGCAGCTTGGGGCCGGGGGCAAAGGCCTACGAGCAGTACTTC. The entire variable domain, with the rest obtained from reference TRBV5-1 and TRBJ2-7, is as follows: KAGVTQTPRYLIKTRGQQVTLSCSPISGHRSVSWYQQTPGQGLQFLFEYFSETQRNKGNFPGRFSGRQFSNSRSEMNVSTLELGDSALYLCASSLGPGAKAYEQYFGPGTRLTVT.

This clone has a count of ten or more. The chain has TRBV20-1 and TRBJ2-7; no clear D gene. Germline V gene sequence: CDR1 DFQATT, CDR2 SNEGSKA (reference sequence). V lost 7 bases and J 0 bases, leaving 7 bases between the germline ends. This CDR3 is 11 amino acids long. The CDR3 coding sequence is TGCAGTGTGGGTAGCTCCTACGAGCAGTACTTC. Its translation is CSVGSSYEQYF.

This clone was observed a handful of times. Possible read error: a much larger clone is one base away. The chain uses TRBV27 and TRBJ2-4; no reliable D call. CDR1 and CDR2 from the germline V gene are MNHEY and SMNVEV (reference sequence). Trimming took off 8 bases at V and 9 bases at J, with 14 bases between the two ends. The CDR3 loop spans 12 amino acids. In DNA form, the CDR3 reads TGTGCCAGCGCCTTTAGCTGGAGCATTCAGTACTTC. Protein: CASAFSWSIQYF.

This clone was recorded at least ten times. The gene calls are TRBV5-6 and TRBJ1-1; D not resolved. Germline V lookup: CDR1 SGHDT, CDR2 YYEEEE. The germline V and J ends were trimmed by 1 base and 7 bases, with 11 bases remaining between them. CDR3 length: 13 residues. The CDR3 DNA sequence: TGTGCCAGCAGCTTGTGGGGTTTCAGTGAAGCTTTCTTT. It translates to CASSLWGFSEAFF.

This clone was seen ten or more times. V and J are TRBV28 and TRBJ2-3; TRBD2 aligns across 11 bases. The J segment lost 10 bases and the V segment lost 6 bases, leaving 9 bases of the junction unmatched. CDR3 length equals 14 residues. The germline V gene encodes CDR1 MDHEN and CDR2 SYDVKM. CDR3 sequence (DNA): TGTGCCAGCAGGCGCGAACTAGCGGGAGTGGCGCAGTATTTT. As protein: CASRRELAGVAQYF. Based on the CDR3 plus reference TRBV28 and TRBJ2-3, the full variable domain is DVKVTQSSRYLVKRTGEKVFLECVQDMDHENMFWYRQDPGLGLRLIYFSYDVKMKEKGDIPEGYSVSREKKERFSLILESASTNQTSMYLCASRRELAGVAQYFGPGTRLTVL.

Many counts were recorded for this clone. V and J are TRBV10-2 and TRBJ1-3; 9 nucleotides line up with TRBD1. V shed 2 bases, J shed 3 bases, and the junction held 17 bases outside the gene matches. Germline V gives CDR1 WSHSY, CDR2 SAAADI. This CDR3 contains 20 residues. The CDR3 nucleotides read TGCGCCAGCAGTGAGAAGCCGTGGACAGGGGTAACCATTTTTGGAAACACCATATATTTT. Amino acids: CASSEKPWTGVTIFGNTIYF.

This clone was seen a handful of times. J is TRBJ1-2 and V is TRBV19; 7 bases are shared with TRBD1. The CDR3 totals 13 residues. V lost 5 bases to trimming and J lost 9 bases; unmatched junction nucleotides: 9. Germline CDR1 reads LNHDA; CDR2 reads SQIVND (reference sequence). This CDR3 reads CASSSQGRYCYTF. The CDR3 DNA reads TGTGCCAGTAGTTCACAGGGGCGTTATTGCTACACCTTC.

Many counts were recorded for this clone. CDR3 loop: CASSASATEAFF. CDR3 in DNA: TGTGCCAGCTCAGCGAGTGCAACTGAAGCTTTCTTT. The chain joins TRBV18 to TRBJ1-1; D is unresolved. Trimming pared 5 bases from V and 5 bases from J, leaving 9 bases between. The CDR3 is 12 amino acids. The germline V gene encodes CDR1 KGHSH and CDR2 LQKENI.

Only one count was recorded for this clone. At one boundary the junction diverges from the germline segment, which might be a read error. The chain has TRBV11-2 and TRBJ2-7; no clear D gene. The V gene's germline CDR1 is SGHAT and CDR2 FQNNGV. CDR3 length: 14 amino acids. CDR3 region: CASILGSGTYEQYF. The CDR3 DNA follows: TGTGCCAGCATCTTAGGCTCTGGTACCTACGAGCAGTACTTC.

This clone was counted many times. This may stem from a read error, because a much larger clone lies one nucleotide away. This chain links TRBV6-1 with TRBJ1-4; no firm D call. The CDR3 runs 13 residues. Germline V gene lookup returns CDR1 MNHNS and CDR2 SASEGT. This chain's CDR3 is CASTNALDERLFF. Here the CDR3 DNA reads TGTGCCAGCACCAACGCGCTTGATGAAAGACTGTTTTTT.

This clone has ten or more counts. The chain has TRBV6-5 and TRBJ1-3; maybe TRBD1 (5 bases). Per germline, CDR1 MNHEY and CDR2 SVGAGI. The CDR3 has 14 amino acids. The V and J ends lost 0 bases and 5 bases respectively, with 8 bases between them. CDR3 region: CASSYSQGRNTIYF. As DNA, the CDR3 is TGTGCCAGCAGTTACTCCCAGGGAAGAAACACCATATATTTT.

This clone was seen ten or more times. CDR3 protein: CASSLEGESYNEQFF. DNA of the CDR3: TGTGCCAGCAGCTTAGAGGGGGAGTCCTACAATGAGCAGTTCTTC. The rearrangement links TRBV11-3 to TRBJ2-1; D is tentatively TRBD1 or TRBD2 (5 bases each). The CDR3 consists of 15 residues. V dropped 0 bases and J dropped 1 base, with 7 bases sitting between them. Per the germline V gene, CDR1 is SGHNT and CDR2 is YENEEA.